The rows below give T cell receptor beta chains drawn from one sample of a study of T-cell reconstitution after alpha-beta-depleted transplantation in children. MiXCR was run by TCRdb on the PCR reads, yielding one entry per CDR3 protein. The sample holds 98,000 or so distinct CDR3 sequences, about 6.5% seen once. The sequences come from PBMCs, mostly from graft donor cells, collected 360 days after TCRalphabeta/CD19-depleted stem cell transplant. These receptors were collected from a male patient aged 2 to 9 who had a stem cell transplant for acute lymphoblastic leukemia, so the T cells may come from the graft donor. The CDR3 runs from the conserved cysteine through the conserved F or W. The D gene is left open where the match is weak. Clone size is given for some rows only: seen once, a few or many times, or a class if the clone is expanded.

d_gene	abundance	v_gene	j_gene	CDR3nt	CDR3aa
TRBD1	many	TRBV11-2	TRBJ2-5	TGTGCCAGCAGCTTAGGATTAGACAGGGGGCGCGAGACCCAGTACTTC	CASSLGLDRGRETQYF
TRBD1	many	TRBV28	TRBJ1-5	TGTGCCAGCAGTCCGGTACAGGGGGGTCAGCCCCAGCATTTT	CASSPVQGGQPQHF
NA	NA	TRBV18	TRBJ2-3	TGTGCCAGCTCCCAAGGGGGTAGCACAGATACGCAGTATTTT	CASSQGGSTDTQYF
NA	few	TRBV6-1	TRBJ2-5	TGTGCCAGCAGTGAAGAGGGGAGACAGGGAGGAGAGACCCAGTACTTC	CASSEEGRQGGETQYF
NA	NA	TRBV20-1	TRBJ1-2	TGCAGCGCTCCGGGGAACTATGGCTACACCTTC	CSAPGNYGYTF
NA	NA	TRBV4-2	TRBJ2-1	TGTGCCAGCAGCCACCTCGAAAAAGGGCACAATGAGCAGTTCTTC	CASSHLEKGHNEQFF
TRBD1	many	TRBV4-1	TRBJ2-7	TGCGCCAGCAGTCCAACGACAGGGTCCTACGAGCAGTACTTC	CASSPTTGSYEQYF
NA	once	TRBV5-5	TRBJ1-3	TGTGCCAGCAGCTTGTATGGAAACACCATGTATTTT	CASSLYGNTMYF
NA	many	TRBV7-9	TRBJ1-4	TGTGCCAGCAGCCCACCACAGTCCCCGAGGGAAAAACTGTTTTTT	CASSPPQSPREKLFF
TRBD1	many	TRBV25-1	TRBJ2-2	TGTGCCAGCAGTGAATATAACAGGGGCACCGGGGAGCTGTTTTTT	CASSEYNRGTGELFF
TRBD1	many	TRBV12-3/TRBV12-4	TRBJ2-5	TGTGCCAGCAGTAGGGGACAGGAAGAGACCCAGTACTTC	CASSRGQEETQYF
NA	many	TRBV2	TRBJ1-2	TGTGCCAGCAGTGTAAGGGGGGACGGCTACACCTTC	CASSVRGDGYTF
TRBD1	few	TRBV6-2/TRBV6-3	TRBJ1-1	TGTGCCAGCAGTCAGTGGGACAGGCAGGAAGAAGCTTTCTTT	CASSQWDRQEEAFF
TRBD1	many	TRBV6-5	TRBJ2-1	TGTGCCAGCAGTTACTTGGACAGGTTTGTGGGTGAGCAGTTCTTC	CASSYLDRFVGEQFF
TRBD1	many	TRBV12-3/TRBV12-4	TRBJ2-2	TGTGCCAGCAGTCCGGGACAGGGCTTCACCGGGGAGCTGTTTTTT	CASSPGQGFTGELFF
NA	many	TRBV4-3	TRBJ2-5	TGCGCCAGCAGCCAAGGAGAGTCCGTTGAGACCCAGTACTTC	CASSQGESVETQYF
NA	NA	TRBV11-2	TRBJ1-1	TGTGCCAGCAGCCCTGGGATCTGGGACACTGAAGCTTTCTTT	CASSPGIWDTEAFF
TRBD1	many	TRBV9	TRBJ2-1	TGTGCCAGCAGCGTCCCCCGGGACAGGGGGGCCTACAATGAGCAGTTCTTC	CASSVPRDRGAYNEQFF
NA	few	TRBV28	TRBJ2-7	TGTGCCAGCAGTTTGGGTCGGCGGAGCGAGCAGTACTTC	CASSLGRRSEQYF
TRBD1	many	TRBV7-8	TRBJ2-1	TGTGCCAGCTCCCCCCCCGGGACAGCGCACAATGAGCAGTTCTTC	CASSPPGTAHNEQFF
TRBD2	NA	TRBV4-2	TRBJ2-5	TGTGCCAGCAGCCTGGGGAGGCGCGGGGGATACCAAGAGACCCAGTACTTC	CASSLGRRGGYQETQYF
NA	many	TRBV29-1	TRBJ2-1	TGCAGCGTAGGACGGCTTCCTGAGCAGTTCTTC	CSVGRLPEQFF
NA	NA	TRBV6-5	TRBJ1-1	TGTGCCAGCAGTTTCGACGGAATGAACACTGAAGCTTTCTTT	CASSFDGMNTEAFF